This passage covers 15 T cell receptor beta chains from one sample sequenced in a study of T cell repertoires in aging, cancer and after chemotherapy. Amplification of TCR beta used genomic DNA extracted from peripheral blood. Multiplex touch-down PCR with TRB-A/B primers amplified rearranged V-D-J TRB sequences. TCRdb processed the multiplex PCR reads anew with MiXCR; each CDR3 protein has one entry. This table has approximately 9,600 distinct CDR3 sequences, around a quarter appearing once. The sample comprised blood. The receptors derive from a human donor in good health.

This clonotype was observed a few times. V and J are TRBV25-1 and TRBJ2-1, with 9 positions matching TRBD1. The V segment lost 1 base and the J segment 5 bases; nucleotides outside the gene matches: 3. The V gene's germline CDR1 is MGHDK and CDR2 SYGVNS. This CDR3 is built from 15 residues. CDR3 DNA sequence: TGTGCCAGCAGTGAATGGGGGACAGGGAACAATGAGCAGTTCTTC. Protein sequence: CASSEWGTGNNEQFF.

This clonotype has more than one count but fewer than ten. V usage is TRBV4-1 and J usage is TRBJ1-6; a possible D gene is TRBD1 (5 bases). The V gene's germline CDR1 is MGHRA and CDR2 YSYEKL. Trimming cost V 3 bases and J 5 bases, with 14 bases left between them. The CDR3 consists of 16 residues. The CDR3 DNA sequence: TGCGCCAGCAGCCACGCCTGGACAAGAAATAATTCACCCCTCCACTTT. Translation: CASSHAWTRNNSPLHF.

The gene calls are TRBV5-6 and TRBJ2-5; D is unclear. The V end lost 4 bases, the J end lost 0 bases, and 10 bases lay between the germline ends. Germline V CDR1 and CDR2: SGHDT, YYEEEE. The CDR3 has 14 residues. The CDR3 here is CASSPLLDQETQYF. The DNA of the CDR3 is TGTGCCAGCAGCCCTTTATTGGACCAAGAGACCCAGTACTTC.

This clonotype was found a few times. This chain uses TRBV12-3 or TRBV12-4 with TRBJ2-7, with D possibly matching TRBD1 (6 bases). V was trimmed by 5 bases and J by 2 bases, leaving 13 bases between them. The CDR3 spans 14 residues. Here the CDR3 reads CASSPNRDTYEQYF. CDR3 DNA sequence: TGTGCCAGCAGTCCTAACAGGGACACCTACGAGCAGTACTTC.

This clonotype was detected only a few times. The chain uses TRBV10-3 and TRBJ2-6; 9 bases map to TRBD1. CDR1 is ENHRY and CDR2 is SYGVKD in the germline V gene. The CDR3 is 15 amino acids. The V gene end was trimmed by 10 bases and the J gene end by 1 base; junction bases not matched to a gene: 5. This chain's CDR3 is CATQGQGSGANVLTF. CDR3 sequence (DNA): TGTGCCACACAAGGACAGGGGTCTGGGGCCAACGTCCTGACTTTC.

This clonotype rates as medium-sized (0.01 to 0.1%). The V gene is TRBV19, the J gene TRBJ1-6; TRBD1 aligns across 7 bases. J gave up 9 bases and V 4 bases, and 9 bases lay outside the gene matches. The CDR3 is 15 residues long. Germline lookup yields CDR1 LNHDA and CDR2 SQIVND (reference sequence). CDR3 loop: CASSRGRDSPSPLHF. CDR3 sequence (DNA): TGTGCCAGTAGTAGAGGACGGGACAGTCCTTCACCCCTCCACTTT.

Points on this clonotype: A single base separates this from a much larger clone, so it may be a read error. The CDR3: CSVLGLEGGVRVVDTQYF. For the CDR3, the DNA is TGCAGCGTCCTCGGACTAGAGGGAGGGGTGAGAGTGGTTGATACGCAGTATTTT. The chain combines TRBV29-1 with TRBJ2-3, with TRBD2 matching over 7 bases. This CDR3 is 18 amino acids long. CDR1 is SQVTM, CDR2 ANQGSEA, per germline. V shed 6 bases, J shed 6 bases, and the junction held 24 bases outside the gene matches.

This chain uses TRBV7-3 with TRBJ1-1; maybe TRBD1 (5 bases). The germline V and J ends were trimmed by 4 bases and 10 bases, with 19 bases remaining between them. The CDR3 length is 14 residues. CDR1 SGHTA and CDR2 FQGTGA come from the germline V gene. CDR3 DNA sequence: TGTGCCAGCAGCTCTGGGACTATGAATAGGAGAGCTTTCTTT. It yields the protein CASSSGTMNRRAFF.

This clonotype came up a few times. The chain combines TRBV20-1 with TRBJ2-3; 7 nucleotides line up with TRBD2. The trim removed 6 bases at V and 0 bases at J, leaving 9 bases unmatched. This CDR3 has 15 residues. Germline CDR1 DFQATT, CDR2 SNEGSKA (reference sequence). The CDR3 bases are TGCAGTGCCGGTGCTAGCGGCACTAGCACAGATACGCAGTATTTT. This codes for CSAGASGTSTDTQYF.

The CDR3 reads CASSPGPYHNEQFF. The CDR3 DNA reads TGTGCCAGCAGCCCGGGGCCCTATCACAATGAGCAGTTCTTC. J is TRBJ2-1 and V is TRBV12-3 or TRBV12-4; D is possibly TRBD1 or TRBD2 (5 bases each). This CDR3 has 14 residues. Trimming removed 6 bases at V and 5 bases at J, with 14 bases between.

The gene calls are TRBV24-1 and TRBJ1-2, with 9 bases identical to TRBD1. CDR3 length: 13 residues. With 7 bases clipped from V and 1 base from J, the junction kept 0 bases outside the gene matches. The germline CDR1 and CDR2 sequences are KGHDR and SFDVKD. The DNA for the CDR3 is TGTGCCACCAGGGACAGGGGTAACTATGGCTACACCTTC. Translating gives CATRDRGNYGYTF.

This clonotype is deemed medium-sized. V usage is TRBV6-1 and J usage is TRBJ2-7; D is perhaps TRBD1 (6 bases). Trimming stripped 0 bases from V and 2 bases from J, with 11 bases between. This CDR3 is 15 amino acids long. Per germline, CDR1 MNHNS and CDR2 SASEGT. The CDR3 spells CASSEAGQPTYEQYF. In DNA, the CDR3 is TGTGCCAGCAGTGAAGCAGGACAGCCCACCTACGAGCAGTACTTC.

This clonotype showed up just a few times. This chain links TRBV10-3 with TRBJ2-1; no clear D. V gave up 2 bases and J gave up 2 bases, with 4 bases separating them. Germline V CDR1 and CDR2: ENHRY, SYGVKD. The CDR3 has 13 residues. The CDR3 nucleotides read TGTGCCATCAGTGAGGACCCCTACAATGAGCAGTTCTTC. Its protein product is CAISEDPYNEQFF.

The chain joins TRBV19 to TRBJ2-1, with D perhaps given as TRBD1 or TRBD2 (5 bases each). This CDR3 spans 16 amino acids. Germline V CDR1 and CDR2: LNHDA, SQIVND (reference sequence). V lost 0 bases, J lost 8 bases, and 17 bases lay in between. CDR3 sequence reads: CASSIDLLRDGDEQFF. CDR3 sequence (DNA): TGTGCCAGTAGTATAGATCTGCTCCGGGACGGGGATGAGCAGTTCTTC.

The chain combines TRBV5-6 with TRBJ1-4; D is uncertain. V dropped 1 base and J dropped 7 bases, with 11 bases sitting between them. Germline V gene lookup returns CDR1 SGHDT and CDR2 YYEEEE. The CDR3 has 14 amino acids. CDR3 region: CASSLYGFGEKLFF. The CDR3 DNA sequence: TGTGCCAGCAGCTTGTACGGGTTCGGTGAAAAACTGTTTTTT.